This TCR beta chain was found in a study of control samples from healthy donors and cancer patients (dated by TCRdb to 2018 to 2021). Preparation of the library involved the immunoSEQ multiplex PCR assay. In its TCRdb copy, this immuneACCESS table keeps in-frame sequences only and misses some clones. Where compared with another copy, unresolved V genes explain less than half of these, and the others have no known cause. This sample has about 120,000 clones in its table, and roughly 93% of those were observed once. The top ten clones comprise over 2.5% of the sample. With regard to this clone: Its antigen remains undetermined. No qualities accompany the bases; no much larger clone lies one base away.

The clonotype originates from a man younger than 45 in good health. The sample was blood.

The CDR3 here reads CASSLPVSYEQYF. The DNA sequence is TGTGCCAGCAGCTTACCCGTCTCCTACGAGCAGTACTTC. The chain is assembled from TRBV7-9 and TRBJ2-7, with the identity of the D gene unclear. The germline V gene (reference sequence) specifies SEHNR as CDR1 and FQNEAQ as CDR2. The junction carries 5 bases between V and J, which are trimmed by 2 bases and 0 bases respectively. The cysteine opens and the phenylalanine closes a CDR3 of 13 amino acids. The DNA shown is the 39-base CDR3, in frame from base 1.